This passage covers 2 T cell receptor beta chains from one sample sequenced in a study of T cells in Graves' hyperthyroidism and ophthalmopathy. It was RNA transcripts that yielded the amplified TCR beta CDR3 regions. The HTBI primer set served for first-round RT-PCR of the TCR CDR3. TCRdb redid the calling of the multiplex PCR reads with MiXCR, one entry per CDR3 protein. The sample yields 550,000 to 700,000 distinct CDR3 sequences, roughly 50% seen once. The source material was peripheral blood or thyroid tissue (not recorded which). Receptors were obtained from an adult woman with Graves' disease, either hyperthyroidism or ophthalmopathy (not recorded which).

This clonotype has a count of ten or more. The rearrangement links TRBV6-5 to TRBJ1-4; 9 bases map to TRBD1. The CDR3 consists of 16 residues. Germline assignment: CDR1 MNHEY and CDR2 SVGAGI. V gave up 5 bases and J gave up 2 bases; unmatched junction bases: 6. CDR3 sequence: CASSRGTGYTNEKLFF. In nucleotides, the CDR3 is TGTGCCAGCAGTCGTGGGACAGGGTACACTAATGAAAAACTGTTTTTT.

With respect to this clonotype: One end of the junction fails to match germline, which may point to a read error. CDR3 sequence (DNA): TGTGCCGCCAGCAGCCAGCCACTGCGCGGACGCCGAGCTTTCTTT. Translation gives CAASSQPLRGRRAFF. The J gene is TRBJ1-1, the V gene TRBV15; D is unclear. In germline, CDR1 is LNHNV, CDR2 YYDKDF (reference sequence). The CDR3 sequence is 15 residues long.